This TCR beta chain is drawn from a study of T-cell memory formation after mild COVID-19. Amplification by 5'RACE using constant-segment primers produced TCR alpha and TCR beta cDNA libraries that carried sample barcodes and UMIs. From the 5' RACE reads, TCRdb called clonotypes with MiXCR, one entry per CDR3 protein. In the table there are some 440,000 distinct CDR3 sequences, 25% of which are singletons. Study-wide results and caveats: In pre-infection memory, a portion of responding clones appeared, which suggested that cross-reactive memory joined. Unconfirmed was the SARS-CoV-2 specificity of second-wave clones that peaked on day 37.

Details on this clonotype: Its antigen is unknown.

The CDR3 is 14 amino acids. The V end lost 2 bases, the J end lost 10 bases, and 19 bases lay between the germline ends. Germline loops: CDR1 SQVTM, CDR2 ANQGSEA. The rearrangement links TRBV29-1 to TRBJ2-3; D uncertain. The clonotype originates from an adult woman who had mild COVID-19 (a few samples of this study predate the infection). Cell type and time point are not known. The specimen was PBMCs or a T cell subset sorted from them (not recorded which). For the CDR3, the DNA is TGCAGCGTTGAATCCCGGCAATCCCACCGGGCGCAGTATTTT. Protein sequence: CSVESRQSHRAQYF.